This T cell receptor beta chain was captured in a study of cytomegalovirus exposure and HLA in healthy donors. PCR involved 60 Vbeta and 13 Jbeta primers. The data were produced by immunoSEQ multiplex PCR, yet TCRdb's version contains in-frame clones alone and is incomplete. The sample carries 90,000 to 140,000 clones, around 75% recorded once. Comments on this clone: The antigen remains unidentified.

General study points: TCR beta sequences reportedly predicted the HLA-A and HLA-B alleles of most subjects accurately. The classifier reportedly diagnosed cytomegalovirus status with high sensitivity and specificity.

The CDR3 is made up of 15 amino acids. CDR1 is WNHNN and CDR2 is SYGVQD in the germline V gene (reference sequence). Trimming at V came to 0 bases and at J to 4 bases, leaving 3 bases not matched to a gene. The TCR sequence derives from a young man in good health and CMV-seronegative. The V and J genes are TRBV10-1 and TRBJ2-3; 8 nucleotides agree with TRBD2. Sequenced sample: PBMCs. The CDR3, as DNA: TGCGCCAGCAGTGAGTCCGGGGGGGAGTCAGATACGCAGTATTTT. Its protein is CASSESGGESDTQYF.